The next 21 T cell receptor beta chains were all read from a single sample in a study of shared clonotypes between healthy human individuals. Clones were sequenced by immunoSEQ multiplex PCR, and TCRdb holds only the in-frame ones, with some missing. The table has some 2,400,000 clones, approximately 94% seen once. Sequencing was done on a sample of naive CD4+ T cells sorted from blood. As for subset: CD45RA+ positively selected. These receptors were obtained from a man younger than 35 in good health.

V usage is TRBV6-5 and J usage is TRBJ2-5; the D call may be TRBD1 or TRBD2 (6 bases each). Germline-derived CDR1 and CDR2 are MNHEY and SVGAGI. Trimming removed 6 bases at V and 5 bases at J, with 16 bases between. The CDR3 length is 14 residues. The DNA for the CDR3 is TGTGCCAGCAGAAAGGGGGGATCGAGGGAGACCCAGTACTTC. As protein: CASRKGGSRETQYF.

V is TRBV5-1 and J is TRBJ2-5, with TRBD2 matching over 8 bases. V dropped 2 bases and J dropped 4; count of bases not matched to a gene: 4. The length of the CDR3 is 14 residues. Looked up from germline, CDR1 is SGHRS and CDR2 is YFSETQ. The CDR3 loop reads CASSLAGARETQYF. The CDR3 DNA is TGCGCCAGCAGCTTAGCGGGAGCGCGAGAGACCCAGTACTTC.

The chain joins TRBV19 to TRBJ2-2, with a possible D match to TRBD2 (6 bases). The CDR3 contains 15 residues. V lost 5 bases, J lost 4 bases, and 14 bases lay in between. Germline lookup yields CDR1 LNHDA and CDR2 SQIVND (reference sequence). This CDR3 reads CASSRPGGATGELFF. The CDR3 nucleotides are TGTGCCAGTAGTCGACCCGGCGGGGCCACCGGGGAGCTGTTTTTT.

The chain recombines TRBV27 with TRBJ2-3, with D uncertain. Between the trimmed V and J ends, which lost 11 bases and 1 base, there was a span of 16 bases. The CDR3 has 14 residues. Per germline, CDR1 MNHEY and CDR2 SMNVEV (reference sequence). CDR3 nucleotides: TGTGCCGCAGGACGAGGAATTGGCACAGATACGCAGTATTTT. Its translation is CAAGRGIGTDTQYF.

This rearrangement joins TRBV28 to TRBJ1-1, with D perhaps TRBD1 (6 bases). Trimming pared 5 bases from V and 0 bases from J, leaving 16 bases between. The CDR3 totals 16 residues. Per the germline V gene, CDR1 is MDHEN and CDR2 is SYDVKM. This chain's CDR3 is CASSLRRTVMNTEAFF. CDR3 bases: TGTGCCAGCAGTCTGAGACGGACAGTCATGAACACTGAAGCTTTCTTT. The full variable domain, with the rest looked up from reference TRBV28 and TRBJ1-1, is DVKVTQSSRYLVKRTGEKVFLECVQDMDHENMFWYRQDPGLGLRLIYFSYDVKMKEKGDIPEGYSVSREKKERFSLILESASTNQTSMYLCASSLRRTVMNTEAFFGQGTRLTVV.

Here the CDR3 DNA reads TGTGCCACCTCGAGGGCAGGGGTGAACTATGGCTACACCTTC. Protein product: CATSRAGVNYGYTF. The rearrangement uses TRBV28 and TRBJ1-2, with a possible D match to TRBD1 (6 bases). Germline V lookup: CDR1 MDHEN, CDR2 SYDVKM. V was shortened by 10 bases and J by 2 bases, with 17 bases between the two germline ends. CDR3 size: 14 residues.

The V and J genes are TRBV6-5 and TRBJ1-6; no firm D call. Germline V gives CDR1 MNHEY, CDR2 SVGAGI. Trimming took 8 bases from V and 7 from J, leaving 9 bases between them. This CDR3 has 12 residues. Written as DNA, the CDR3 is TGTGCCAGCCGAATGGGGAATTCACCCCTCCACTTT. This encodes CASRMGNSPLHF.

The CDR3 DNA sequence: TGTGCCAGCAGCCCCGTCGTTGGGACTAGCGGGAGGCCTCAGGGGACCCAGTACTTC. It is translated as CASSPVVGTSGRPQGTQYF. The J gene is TRBJ2-5, the V gene TRBV7-2, with TRBD2 matching over 15 bases. The length of the CDR3 is 19 residues. Trimming at V came to 5 bases and at J to 7 bases, leaving 17 bases not matched to a gene. CDR1 and CDR2 (germline): SGHTA, FQGNSA.

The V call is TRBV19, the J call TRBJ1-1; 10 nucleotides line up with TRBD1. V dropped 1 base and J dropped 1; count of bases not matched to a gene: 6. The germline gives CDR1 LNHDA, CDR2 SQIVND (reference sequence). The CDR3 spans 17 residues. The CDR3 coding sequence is TGTGCCAGTAGTATAGTCTATCGGGACAGGGGGAACACTGAAGCTTTCTTT. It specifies CASSIVYRDRGNTEAFF.

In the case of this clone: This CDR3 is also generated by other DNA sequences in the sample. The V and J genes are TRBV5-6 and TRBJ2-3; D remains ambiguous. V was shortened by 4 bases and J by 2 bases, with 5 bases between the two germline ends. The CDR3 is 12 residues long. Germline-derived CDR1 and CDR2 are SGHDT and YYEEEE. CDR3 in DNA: TGTGCCAGCAGCCCAGACACAGATACGCAGTATTTT. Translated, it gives CASSPDTDTQYF.

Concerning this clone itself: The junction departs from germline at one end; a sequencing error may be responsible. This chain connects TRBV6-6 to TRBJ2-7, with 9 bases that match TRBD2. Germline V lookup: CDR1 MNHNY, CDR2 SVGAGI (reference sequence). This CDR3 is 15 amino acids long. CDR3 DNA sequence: TGTGCCAGCAATTACGGGCTAGCGGGGTCCTACGAGCAGTACTTC. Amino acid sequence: CASNYGLAGSYEQYF.

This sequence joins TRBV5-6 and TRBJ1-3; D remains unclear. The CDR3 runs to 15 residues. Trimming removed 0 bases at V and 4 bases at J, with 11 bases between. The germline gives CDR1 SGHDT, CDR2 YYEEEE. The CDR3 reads CASSLGLGVGNTIYF. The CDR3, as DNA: TGTGCCAGCAGCTTGGGTTTGGGAGTCGGAAACACCATATATTTT.

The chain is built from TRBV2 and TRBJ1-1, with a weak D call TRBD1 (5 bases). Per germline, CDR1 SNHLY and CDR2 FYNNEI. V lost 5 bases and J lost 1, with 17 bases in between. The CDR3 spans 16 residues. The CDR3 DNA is TGTGCCAGCAGTAGAGTCGGCGGACACTCGAACACTGAAGCTTTCTTT. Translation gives CASSRVGGHSNTEAFF.

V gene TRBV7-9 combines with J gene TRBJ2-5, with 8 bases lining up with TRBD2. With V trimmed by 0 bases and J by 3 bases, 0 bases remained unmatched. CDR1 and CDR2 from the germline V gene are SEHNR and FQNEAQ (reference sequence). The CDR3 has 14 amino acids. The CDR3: CASSLAREEETQYF. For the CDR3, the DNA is TGTGCCAGCAGCTTAGCGCGGGAGGAAGAGACCCAGTACTTC. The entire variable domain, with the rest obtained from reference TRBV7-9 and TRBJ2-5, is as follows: DTGVSQNPRHKITKRGQNVTFRCDPISEHNRLYWYRQTLGQGPEFLTYFQNEAQLEKSRLLSDRFSAERPKGSFSTLEIQRTEQGDSAMYLCASSLAREEETQYFGPGTRLLVL.

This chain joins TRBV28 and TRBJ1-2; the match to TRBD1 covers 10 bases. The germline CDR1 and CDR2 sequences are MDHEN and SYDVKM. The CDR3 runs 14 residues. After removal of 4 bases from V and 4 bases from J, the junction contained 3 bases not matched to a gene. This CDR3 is CASSSGTGAYGYTF. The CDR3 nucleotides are TGTGCCAGCAGTTCCGGGACAGGGGCCTATGGCTACACCTTC.

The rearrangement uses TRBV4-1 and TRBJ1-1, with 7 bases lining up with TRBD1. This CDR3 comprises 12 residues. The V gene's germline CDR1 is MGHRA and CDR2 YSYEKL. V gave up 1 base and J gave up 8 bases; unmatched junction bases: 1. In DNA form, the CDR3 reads TGCGCCAGCAGCCAAGTGACAGGGGAAGCTTTCTTT. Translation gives CASSQVTGEAFF.

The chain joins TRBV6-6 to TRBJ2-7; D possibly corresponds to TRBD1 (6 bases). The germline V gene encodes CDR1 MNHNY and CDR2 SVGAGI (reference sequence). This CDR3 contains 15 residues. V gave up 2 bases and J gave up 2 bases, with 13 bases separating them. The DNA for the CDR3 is TGTGCCAGCAGTTACGGCACAGGGTATCCCTACGAGCAGTACTTC. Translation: CASSYGTGYPYEQYF.

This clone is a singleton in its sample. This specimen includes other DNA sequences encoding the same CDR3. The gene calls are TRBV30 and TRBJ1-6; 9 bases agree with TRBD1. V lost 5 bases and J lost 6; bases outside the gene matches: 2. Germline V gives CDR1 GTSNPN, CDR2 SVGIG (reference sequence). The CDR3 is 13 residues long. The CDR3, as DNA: TGTGCCTGGTCGGGACAGGGTAATTCACCCCTCCACTTT. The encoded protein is CAWSGQGNSPLHF.

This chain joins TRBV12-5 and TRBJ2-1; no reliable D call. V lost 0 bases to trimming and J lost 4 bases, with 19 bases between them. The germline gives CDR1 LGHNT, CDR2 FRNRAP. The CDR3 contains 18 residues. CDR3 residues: CASGLVLNRVRSYNEQFF. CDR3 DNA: TGTGCTAGTGGTTTGGTACTCAATCGGGTTAGATCTTACAATGAGCAGTTCTTC.

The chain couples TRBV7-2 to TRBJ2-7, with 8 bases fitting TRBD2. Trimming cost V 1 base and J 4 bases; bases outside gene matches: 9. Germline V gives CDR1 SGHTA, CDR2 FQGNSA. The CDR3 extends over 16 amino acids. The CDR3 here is CASSLVRAGASYEQYF. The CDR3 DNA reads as TGTGCCAGCAGCTTAGTACGAGCGGGAGCATCTTACGAGCAGTACTTC.

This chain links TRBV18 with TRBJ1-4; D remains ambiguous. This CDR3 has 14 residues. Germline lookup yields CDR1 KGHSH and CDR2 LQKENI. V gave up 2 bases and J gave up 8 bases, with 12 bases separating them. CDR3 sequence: CASSPGSGGEKLFF. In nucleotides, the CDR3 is TGTGCCAGCTCACCAGGCTCCGGCGGGGAAAAACTGTTTTTT. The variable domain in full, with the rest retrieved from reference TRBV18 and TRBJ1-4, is NAGVMQNPRHLVRRRGQEARLRCSPMKGHSHVYWYRQLPEEGLKFMVYLQKENIIDESGMPKERFSAEFPKEGPSILRIQQVVRGDSAAYFCASSPGSGGEKLFFGSGTQLSVL.